A selection of T cell receptor beta chains follows, all from one sample in a study of T-cell reconstitution after alpha-beta-depleted transplantation in children. MiXCR was run by TCRdb on the PCR reads, yielding one entry per CDR3 protein. The sample has a few hundred thousand distinct CDR3 sequences, roughly a tenth seen once. The source material was PBMCs from the stem cell graft donor, sampled from the stem cell graft. These receptors originate from a human donor who donated a stem cell graft to a child with SCID. CDR3s include the opening cysteine and the closing phenylalanine or tryptophan. The D gene is left open where the match is weak. Size tells how often a clone was seen (once, few, many) or the class of an expanded clone, and some rows leave it out.

v_gene	len	j_gene	abundance	d_gene	CDR3nt	CDR3aa
TRBV5-1	17	TRBJ1-2	many	TRBD1	TGCGCCAGCAGCTTAGGACTACTTGGGACAGGGGGATATGGCTACACCTTC	CASSLGLLGTGGYGYTF
TRBV7-9	17	TRBJ2-5	few	TRBD1	TGTGCCAGCAGACCACTAGGGGGGACAGGGGCCCAAGAGACCCAGTACTTC	CASRPLGGTGAQETQYF
TRBV20-1	18	TRBJ2-3	many	TRBD1	TGCAGTGCTAGACTCCGGGACAGGGGAAAAATTGTCGCAGATACGCAGTATTTT	CSARLRDRGKIVADTQYF
TRBV6-1	14	TRBJ1-2	many	TRBD1	TGTGCCAGCAGTCAAGACAGGGTTCGAGGGGGGTACACCTTC	CASSQDRVRGGYTF
TRBV19	11	TRBJ2-6	many	.	TGTGCCACTGGACAGTCAAACGTCCTGACTTTC	CATGQSNVLTF
TRBV9	16	TRBJ2-3	many	.	TGTGCCAGCAGTGACCATGTAGCGGCTCCGAGGGATACGCAGTATTTT	CASSDHVAAPRDTQYF
TRBV20-1	16	TRBJ1-5	many	.	TGCAGTGCTAGAAATCTTCTCGGGGCTGTCAATCAGCCCCAGCATTTT	CSARNLLGAVNQPQHF
TRBV4-3	15	TRBJ1-3	many	.	TGCGCCAGCAGCCAAGATCGGAGCTCTGGAAACACCATATATTTT	CASSQDRSSGNTIYF
TRBV15	17	TRBJ1-4	few	TRBD1	TGTGCCACCAGCAGAGGGAATGGGGACAGGGGCTTAGAAAAACTGTTTTTT	CATSRGNGDRGLEKLFF
TRBV5-1	14	TRBJ1-1	many	.	TGCGCCAGCAGCTTGACAATGCAGGGCACTGAAGCTTTCTTT	CASSLTMQGTEAFF
TRBV12-3/TRBV12-4	11	TRBJ1-2	many	TRBD1	TGTGCCAGCCTGCGGACAGGGGAGGGGACCTTC	CASLRTGEGTF
TRBV12-3/TRBV12-4	16	TRBJ2-1	many	TRBD2	TGTGCCAGCACCCCGTTGCCAGCGGGGGGCTCGAATGAGCAGTTCTTC	CASTPLPAGGSNEQFF
TRBV5-1	13	TRBJ2-7	many	.	TGCGCCAGTAGCTTGGCAGACCCCTACGAGCAGTACTTC	CASSLADPYEQYF
TRBV20-1	13	TRBJ2-7	many	TRBD2	TGCAGTGCTACCCAGCGGGGTAACTACGAGCAGTACTTC	CSATQRGNYEQYF
TRBV5-1	14	TRBJ1-5	many	.	TGCGCCAGCAGCTTAGGGGCGGGCAATCAGCCCCAGCATTTT	CASSLGAGNQPQHF
TRBV3-1	14	TRBJ2-7	many	.	TGTGCCAGCAGCGAACAGGGTAACACCTACGAGCAGTACTTC	CASSEQGNTYEQYF
TRBV15	15	TRBJ1-4	many	TRBD1	TGTGCCACCAGCCGTGAACAGGGGGCTTACGAAAAACTGTTTTTT	CATSREQGAYEKLFF
TRBV19	15	TRBJ1-1	.	.	TGTGCCAGTGCCCCGGCCCCCTCGGGGGGCACTGAAGCTTTCTTT	CASAPAPSGGTEAFF
TRBV7-2	14	TRBJ2-7	many	.	TGTGCCAGCAGCTTTGGTTGGGGGGCCTACGAGCAGTACTTC	CASSFGWGAYEQYF
TRBV5-1	14	TRBJ2-3	many	.	TGCGCCAGCAGCTTGTGGGGTCTCACAGATACGCAGTATTTT	CASSLWGLTDTQYF
TRBV7-2	16	TRBJ2-5	few	TRBD2	TGTGCCAGCAGACAGACTAGCGGGGGGCTCCAAGAGACCCAGTACTTC	CASRQTSGGLQETQYF
TRBV7-7	16	TRBJ2-1	many	.	TGTGCCAGCAGCCCTCAGTTGGCGGGCTCCTACAATGAGCAGTTCTTC	CASSPQLAGSYNEQFF
TRBV19	13	TRBJ1-2	many	.	TGTGCCAGTAGCCCGGGACTCCAGTTTAGCTACACCTTC	CASSPGLQFSYTF
TRBV29-1	13	TRBJ1-3	.	.	TGCAGCGTCGCGGATCACTCTGGAAACACCATATATTTT	CSVADHSGNTIYF
TRBV5-1	17	TRBJ2-1	many	TRBD2	TGCGCCAGCAGCTGGGGGGGACTAGCGGGGGAAGACAATGAGCAGTTCTTC	CASSWGGLAGEDNEQFF
TRBV9	14	TRBJ1-2	many	.	TGTGCCAGCAGCGTAGGCCAGGGGAGCTATGGCTACACCTTC	CASSVGQGSYGYTF
TRBV6-5	16	TRBJ2-2	many	TRBD1	TGTGCCAGCAGTTTCCTATTTAAGGGGGCGTCTGGGGAGCTGTTTTTT	CASSFLFKGASGELFF
TRBV29-1	16	TRBJ2-1	many	.	TGCAGCGTTGAAGGGATAGAGGCCAGCTCCTACAATGAGCAGTTCTTC	CSVEGIEASSYNEQFF
TRBV7-2	14	TRBJ2-3	.	.	TGTGCCAGCAGCCGGCAGACTAGCACAGATACGCAGTATTTT	CASSRQTSTDTQYF
TRBV5-1	14	TRBJ1-2	many	TRBD1	TGCGCCAGCAGTAGAGGACAGGACGTCTATGGCTACACCTTC	CASSRGQDVYGYTF
TRBV3-1	20	TRBJ2-1	many	.	TGTGCCAGCAGCCAAGTCCCCTCGGGGGCCGTGATATCCTCCTACAATGAGCAGTTCTTC	CASSQVPSGAVISSYNEQFF
TRBV4-1	19	TRBJ2-1	.	TRBD2	TGCGCCAGCAGCCAAGATCGGTCCCCTTGGCGGGGGGGGGTCAATGAGCAGTTCTTC	CASSQDRSPWRGGVNEQFF
TRBV12-3/TRBV12-4	14	TRBJ2-3	many	.	TGTGCCAGCAGTTCCAGGGCGGGCCCGGATACGCAGTATTTT	CASSSRAGPDTQYF
TRBV12-3/TRBV12-4	17	TRBJ2-1	many	.	TGTGCCAGCAGTTTAGGGGCGGGCAGAAGCTCCTACAATGAGCAGTTCTTC	CASSLGAGRSSYNEQFF
TRBV24-1	16	TRBJ2-3	many	TRBD2	TGTGCCACCAGTGATCTAGCGGGGGGTGGCACAGATACGCAGTATTTT	CATSDLAGGGTDTQYF
TRBV5-1	14	TRBJ1-3	many	.	TGCGCCAGCAGCCCCGGCCCTTCTGGAAACACCATATATTTT	CASSPGPSGNTIYF
TRBV5-1	15	TRBJ1-2	many	TRBD1	TGCGCCAGCAGCAAAGACAGGGTTCAGCAGGATGGCTACACCTTC	CASSKDRVQQDGYTF
TRBV6-1	14	TRBJ1-5	many	TRBD1	TGTGCCAGCGGCCCGACAGGGGCCAATCAGCCCCAGCATTTT	CASGPTGANQPQHF
TRBV4-2	14	TRBJ2-5	many	.	TGTGCCAGCAGCCCCGGACAACCTGGGGAGACCCAGTACTTC	CASSPGQPGETQYF
TRBV5-1	16	TRBJ2-7	many	TRBD1	TGCGCCAGCAGCCCAGGAGGACAGGGGACTTCGTCCGAGCAGTACTTC	CASSPGGQGTSSEQYF
TRBV10-3	13	TRBJ1-2	many	.	TGTGCCATCAGTGCCGAGGAACTAGGAGGCTACACCTTC	CAISAEELGGYTF
TRBV5-1	14	TRBJ2-7	many	.	TGCGCCAGCAGCCAAAGCCCCGACGGAAACGAGCAGTACTTC	CASSQSPDGNEQYF
TRBV5-1	13	TRBJ2-3	many	TRBD2	TGCGCCAGCAGCTTGGACCCTGCGGGGGTGCAGTATTTT	CASSLDPAGVQYF
TRBV2	16	TRBJ2-1	many	.	TGTGCCAGCAGGAAGGGTTCCAGTTTACTATACAATGAGCAGTTCTTC	CASRKGSSLLYNEQFF
TRBV29-1	12	TRBJ2-6	many	.	TGCAGCGTTGACTCTGGGGCCAACGTCCTGACTTTC	CSVDSGANVLTF
TRBV4-1	14	TRBJ1-2	many	.	TGCGCCAGCAGCCACCGACAGGCCAACTATGGCTACACCTTC	CASSHRQANYGYTF
TRBV20-1	12	TRBJ1-4	many	.	TGCAGTGCTAGTTTCGGTTCTGAAAAACTGTTTTTT	CSASFGSEKLFF
TRBV20-1	14	TRBJ2-4	many	TRBD1	TGCAGTGGCGAAGCGACAGGGAGAAAAAACATTCAGTACTTC	CSGEATGRKNIQYF
TRBV7-8	18	TRBJ2-3	many	.	TGTGCCAGCAGCTCCCTCCGGGGTTCCGCTATAACCACAGATACGCAGTATTTT	CASSSLRGSAITTDTQYF
TRBV9	16	TRBJ2-3	many	TRBD1	TGTGCCAGCAGCGTATCTTCGGGACAGAGCACAGATACGCAGTATTTT	CASSVSSGQSTDTQYF
TRBV7-8	14	TRBJ1-4	.	TRBD1	TGTGCCAGCAGCCTCGGGACAGGGGGCGGAAAACTGTTTTTT	CASSLGTGGGKLFF
TRBV20-1	15	TRBJ1-2	many	.	TGCAGTGCCCGGGCGTCAGGGCATCGTGGCTATGGCTACACCTTC	CSARASGHRGYGYTF
TRBV20-1	16	TRBJ2-5	many	TRBD1	TGCAGTGCTAGCGTCTCGGGACAGCCCTTCCAAGAGACCCAGTACTTC	CSASVSGQPFQETQYF
TRBV29-1	20	TRBJ2-1	many	TRBD1	TGCAGCGTTGAACCATGGACAGGGGGCGAAGGAATCTGGGGAGGGAATGAGCAGTTCTTC	CSVEPWTGGEGIWGGNEQFF
TRBV5-4	13	TRBJ1-5	many	.	TGTGCCAGCAGTATGGACCCTAATCAGCCCCAGCATTTT	CASSMDPNQPQHF
TRBV5-1	13	TRBJ2-7	.	TRBD1	TGCGCCCGCAGACGACAGGGGGCAGGGGAGCAGTACTTC	CARRRQGAGEQYF
TRBV20-1	16	TRBJ2-1	.	TRBD2	TGCAGTGCCACAAACGGGGAGGGGATCCCCTACAATGAGCAGTTCTTC	CSATNGEGIPYNEQFF
TRBV12-3/TRBV12-4	14	TRBJ1-2	few	.	TGTGCCAGCAGTGCCTCGTCGCAGTTGGGTGGCTACACCTTC	CASSASSQLGGYTF
TRBV6-1	14	TRBJ1-2	many	.	TGTGCCAGCAGCCCCGGGACAACGAACTATGGCTACACCTTC	CASSPGTTNYGYTF